This entry features one T cell receptor beta chain sequence. Under the authors' procedure: Reference gene primers were amplified, and this amplification served to estimate nucleated cell counts. Produced via immunoSEQ multiplex PCR; TCRdb's table is partial and in-frame only. The D gene and trimming were derived from the DNA, and the V and J assignments and clone size from that table. Of about 41,000 clones detected, just under 85% appear once; the ten largest clones hold over 2.5%. Per the germline V gene, CDR1 is SGHVS and CDR2 is FNYEAQ. The CDR3 is 15 amino acids. The ends lost 5 bases at V and 7 bases at J; junction bases unmatched: 8. The data belong to a study of blood T cell repertoires in COVID-19.

The receptor comes from a woman aged 55-69 years with acute or convalescent COVID-19. Specimen: peripheral blood. This chain joins TRBV7-6 and TRBJ1-6, with 7 bases identical to TRBD1. Here the CDR3 DNA reads TGTGCCAGCAGCCCCGGGACAGCCCGGAATTCACCCCTCCACTTT. Translated, it gives CASSPGTARNSPLHF. The full variable domain, completed using reference TRBV7-6 and TRBJ1-6, is GAGVSQSPRYKVTKRGQDVALRCDPISGHVSLYWYRQALGQGPEFLTYFNYEAQQDKSGLPNDRFSAERPEGSISTLTIQRTEQRDSAMYRCASSPGTARNSPLHFGNGTRLTVT.